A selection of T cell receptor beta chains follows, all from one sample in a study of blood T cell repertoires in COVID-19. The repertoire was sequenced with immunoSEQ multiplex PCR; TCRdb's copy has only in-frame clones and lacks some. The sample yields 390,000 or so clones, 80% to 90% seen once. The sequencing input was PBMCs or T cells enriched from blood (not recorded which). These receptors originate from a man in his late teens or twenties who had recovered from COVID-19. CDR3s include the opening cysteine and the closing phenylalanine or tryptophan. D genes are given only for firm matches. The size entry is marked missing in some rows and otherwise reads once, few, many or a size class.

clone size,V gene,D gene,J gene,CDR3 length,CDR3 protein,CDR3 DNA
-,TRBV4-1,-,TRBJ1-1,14,CASSHSDRNTEAFF,TGCGCCAGCAGCCATTCGGACAGGAACACTGAAGCTTTCTTT
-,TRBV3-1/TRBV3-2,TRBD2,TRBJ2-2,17,CASSHPGLAGNTGELFF,TGTGCCAGCAGCCATCCTGGACTAGCGGGGAACACCGGGGAGCTGTTTTTT
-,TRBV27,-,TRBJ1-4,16,CASATPGFSTNEKLFF,TGTGCCAGCGCCACTCCAGGGTTTTCAACTAATGAAAAACTGTTTTTT
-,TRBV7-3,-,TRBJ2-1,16,CASSLASTHVYNEQFF,TGTGCCAGCAGCCTCGCAAGCACCCACGTTTACAATGAGCAGTTCTTC
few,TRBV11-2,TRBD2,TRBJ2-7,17,CASSLSSGDYASYEQYF,TGTGCCAGCAGCTTAAGTAGCGGGGACTACGCTTCCTACGAGCAGTACTTC
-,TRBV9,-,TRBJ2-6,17,CASSAQTGLSGANVLTF,TGTGCCAGCAGCGCCCAAACAGGGCTCTCTGGGGCCAACGTCCTGACTTTC
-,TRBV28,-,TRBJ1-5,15,CASRPGGNSNQPQHF,TGTGCCAGCCGACCTGGGGGGAATAGCAATCAGCCCCAGCATTTT
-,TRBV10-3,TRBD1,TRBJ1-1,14,CAITPGQGYTEAFF,TGTGCCATCACCCCGGGACAGGGTTACACTGAAGCTTTCTTT
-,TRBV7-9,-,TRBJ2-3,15,CASSAAGPAGDTQYF,TGTGCCAGCAGCGCGGCGGGACCGGCAGGAGATACGCAGTATTTT
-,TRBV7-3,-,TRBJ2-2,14,CASSLETNTGELFF,TGTGCCAGCAGCTTAGAGACGAACACCGGGGAGCTGTTTTTT
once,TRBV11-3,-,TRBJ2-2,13,CASSLDSGGELFF,TGTGCCAGTAGCTTAGACTCGGGGGGGGAGCTGTTTTTT
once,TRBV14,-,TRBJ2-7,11,CASSQSDEQYF,TGTGCCAGCAGCCAGTCGGACGAGCAGTACTTC
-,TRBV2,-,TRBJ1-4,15,CASSLGGGGSEKLFF,TGTGCCAGCAGCCTTGGAGGTGGAGGGAGCGAAAAACTGTTTTTT
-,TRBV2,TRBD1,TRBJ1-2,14,CASRLPDRAYGYTF,TGTGCCAGCAGACTCCCGGACAGGGCCTATGGCTACACCTTC
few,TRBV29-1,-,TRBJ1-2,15,CSVRLQGSRGYGYTF,TGCAGCGTCCGTCTACAGGGAAGTCGCGGCTATGGCTACACCTTC
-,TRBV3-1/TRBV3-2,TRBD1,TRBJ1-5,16,CASSQDKGQGFQPQHF,TGTGCCAGCAGCCAAGATAAGGGACAGGGCTTTCAGCCCCAGCATTTT
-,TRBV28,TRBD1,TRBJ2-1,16,CASSLIWGQGGNEQFF,TGTGCCAGCAGTTTAATCTGGGGACAGGGGGGCAATGAGCAGTTCTTC
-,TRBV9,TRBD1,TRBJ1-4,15,CASSPRQGMGEKLFF,TGTGCCAGCAGCCCTCGACAGGGAATGGGTGAAAAACTGTTTTTT
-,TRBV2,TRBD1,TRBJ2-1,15,CASRGVTGRVNEQFF,TGTGCCAGCAGGGGAGTGACAGGGCGGGTTAATGAGCAGTTCTTC
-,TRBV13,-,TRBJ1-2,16,CASTASRRGAIYGYTF,TGTGCCAGCACCGCAAGCAGGCGGGGGGCAATCTATGGCTACACCTTC
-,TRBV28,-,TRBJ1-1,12,CASLQGNTEAFF,TGTGCCAGCCTACAGGGAAACACTGAAGCTTTCTTT
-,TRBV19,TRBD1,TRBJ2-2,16,CASREKDRARTGELFF,TGTGCCAGTAGGGAAAAAGACAGGGCACGCACCGGGGAGCTGTTTTTT